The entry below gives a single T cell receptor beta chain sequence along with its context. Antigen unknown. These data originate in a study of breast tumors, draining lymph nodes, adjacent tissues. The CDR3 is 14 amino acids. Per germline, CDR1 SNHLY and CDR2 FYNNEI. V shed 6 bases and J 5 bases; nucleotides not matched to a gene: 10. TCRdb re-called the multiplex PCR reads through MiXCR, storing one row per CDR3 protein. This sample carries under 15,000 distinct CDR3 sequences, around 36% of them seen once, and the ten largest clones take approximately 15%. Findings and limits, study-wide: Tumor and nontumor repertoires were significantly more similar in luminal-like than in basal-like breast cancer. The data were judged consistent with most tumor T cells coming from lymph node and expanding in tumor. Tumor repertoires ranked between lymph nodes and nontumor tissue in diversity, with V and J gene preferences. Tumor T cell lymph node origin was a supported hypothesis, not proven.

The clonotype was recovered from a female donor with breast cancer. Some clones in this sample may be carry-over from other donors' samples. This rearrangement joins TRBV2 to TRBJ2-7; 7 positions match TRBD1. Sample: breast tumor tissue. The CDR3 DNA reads TGTGCCAGCAGAGCACAGGGGTTTGTCGACGAGCAGTACTTC. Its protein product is CASRAQGFVDEQYF. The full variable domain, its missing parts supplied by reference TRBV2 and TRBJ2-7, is EPEVTQTPSHQVTQMGQEVILRCVPISNHLYFYWYRQILGQKVEFLVSFYNNEISEKSEIFDDQFSVERPDGSNFTLKIRSTKLEDSAMYFCASRAQGFVDEQYFGPGTRLTVT.